The 22 T cell receptor beta chains listed next were all sequenced from one sample in a study of blood T cell repertoires in COVID-19. Clones were read by immunoSEQ multiplex PCR, and TCRdb kept only the in-frame ones, dropping some. The sample yields over 200,000 clones, approximately 86% seen once. The sequenced sample consisted of peripheral blood. The receptors come from a woman in her thirties with COVID-19, enrolled during active disease.

In this sample, this clone turned up a few times. The V call is TRBV5-1, the J call TRBJ1-3, with 8 bases aligning to TRBD1. The CDR3 runs 14 residues. Germline V CDR1 and CDR2: SGHRS, YFSETQ. With 4 bases clipped from V and 2 bases from J, the junction kept 2 bases outside the gene matches. The CDR3 here is CASSLTGAGNTIYF. CDR3 sequence (DNA): TGCGCCAGCAGCCTGACAGGGGCTGGAAACACCATATATTTT. Complete variable domain (other parts from reference TRBV5-1 and TRBJ1-3): KAGVTQTPRYLIKTRGQQVTLSCSPISGHRSVSWYQQTPGQGLQFLFEYFSETQRNKGNFPGRFSGRQFSNSRSEMNVSTLELGDSALYLCASSLTGAGNTIYFGEGSWLTVV.

The chain combines TRBV2 with TRBJ1-1; no firm D call. Deletions cut 6 bases from V and 1 base from J, with 12 bases between. The CDR3 covers 14 residues. Germline CDR1 and CDR2: SNHLY and FYNNEI. CDR3 DNA sequence: TGTGCCAGCAGAGAGAGGGAAGCGAACACTGAAGCTTTCTTT. This translates into CASREREANTEAFF. The variable domain in full, with the rest retrieved from reference TRBV2 and TRBJ1-1, is EPEVTQTPSHQVTQMGQEVILRCVPISNHLYFYWYRQILGQKVEFLVSFYNNEISEKSEIFDDQFSVERPDGSNFTLKIRSTKLEDSAMYFCASREREANTEAFFGQGTRLTVV.

The chain recombines TRBV5-1 with TRBJ2-3, with D unresolved. Germline V gene data show CDR1 as SGHRS and CDR2 as YFSETQ. V dropped 2 bases and J dropped 0 bases, with 7 bases sitting between them. CDR3 length: 14 residues. In DNA form, the CDR3 reads TGCGCCAGCAGCTTACCAGATAGCACAGATACGCAGTATTTT. The encoded protein is CASSLPDSTDTQYF.

To note about this clone: Different DNA sequences within this sample yield the same CDR3. The chain combines TRBV5-4 with TRBJ2-1, with TRBD2 matching over 10 bases. Trimming cost V 0 bases and J 4 bases; bases outside gene matches: 4. The CDR3 is made up of 16 amino acids. Germline CDR1 SGHNT, CDR2 YYREEE (reference sequence). The CDR3, as DNA: TGTGCCAGCAGCTTGGTTCCTAGCGGGAGTTACAATGAGCAGTTCTTC. Translating gives CASSLVPSGSYNEQFF. The full variable domain, with the rest looked up from reference TRBV5-4 and TRBJ2-1, is ETGVTQSPTHLIKTRGQQVTLRCSSQSGHNTVSWYQQALGQGPQFIFQYYREEENGRGNFPPRFSGLQFPNYSSELNVNALELDDSALYLCASSLVPSGSYNEQFFGPGTRLTVL.

The chain recombines TRBV6-6 with TRBJ2-4; 7 bases match TRBD1. Germline CDR1 reads MNHNY; CDR2 reads SVGAGI (reference sequence). The CDR3 has 14 residues. The ends lost 6 bases at V and 7 bases at J; junction bases unmatched: 9. CDR3: CASRAAGGDNIQYF. CDR3 nucleotides: TGTGCCAGCAGAGCGGCAGGGGGAGATAACATTCAGTACTTC.

The J gene is TRBJ1-5, the V gene TRBV9, with D perhaps TRBD1 (6 bases). This CDR3 is 14 amino acids long. Germline V gene data show CDR1 as SGDLS and CDR2 as YYNGEE. V lost 0 bases and J 6 bases, leaving 10 bases between the germline ends. CDR3 sequence reads: CASSVGGRGQPQHF. The DNA of the CDR3 is TGTGCCAGCAGCGTAGGAGGCAGGGGTCAGCCCCAGCATTTT.

The chain couples TRBV11-1 to TRBJ2-1, with a tentative D call TRBD2 (6 bases). This CDR3 spans 18 amino acids. The germline V and J ends were trimmed by 0 bases and 0 bases, with 15 bases remaining between them. The V gene's germline CDR1 is SGHAT and CDR2 FQDESV (reference sequence). CDR3 bases: TGTGCCAGCAGCTTAGCTGAGACTAGGGCGAGCTCCTACAATGAGCAGTTCTTC. Its translation: CASSLAETRASSYNEQFF. Complete variable domain (other parts from reference TRBV11-1 and TRBJ2-1): EAEVAQSPRYKITEKSQAVAFWCDPISGHATLYWYRQILGQGPELLVQFQDESVVDDSQLPKDRFSAERLKGVDSTLKIQPAELGDSAMYLCASSLAETRASSYNEQFFGPGTRLTVL.

V is TRBV9 and J is TRBJ2-3, with TRBD2 matching over 8 bases. Germline lookup yields CDR1 SGDLS and CDR2 YYNGEE. J was trimmed by 4 bases and V by 7 bases; bases with no gene match: 8. CDR3 size: 14 residues. CDR3 loop: CASAGGGPPDTQYF. CDR3 DNA: TGTGCCAGCGCCGGGGGGGGACCCCCAGATACGCAGTATTTT.

This clone appeared once. The gene calls are TRBV7-9 and TRBJ2-1, with 13 nucleotides matching TRBD2. The V gene's germline CDR1 is SEHNR and CDR2 FQNEAQ (reference sequence). V dropped 5 bases and J dropped 9; count of bases not matched to a gene: 1. This CDR3 comprises 13 residues. As DNA, the CDR3 is TGTGCCAGCAGCAGGACTAGCGGGGGTGAGCAGTTCTTC. This codes for CASSRTSGGEQFF.

The chain combines TRBV23-1 with TRBJ1-2, with 7 bases fitting TRBD1. TRBV23-1 is placed among ORFs of uncertain function. The CDR3 is 14 residues long. V shed 7 bases, J shed 6 bases, and the junction held 11 bases outside the gene matches. This chain's CDR3 is CASNIGNQGDGYTF. The DNA for the CDR3 is TGCGCCAGCAATATAGGTAACCAGGGGGATGGCTACACCTTC.

The V and J genes are TRBV9 and TRBJ2-7, with D perhaps matching TRBD2 (6 bases). Germline CDR1 is SGDLS and CDR2 is YYNGEE. V lost 2 bases, J lost 3 bases, and 12 bases lay in between. CDR3 length: 14 amino acids. The CDR3 spells CASSVGTSIYEQYF. CDR3 bases: TGTGCCAGCAGCGTCGGGACTTCTATCTACGAGCAGTACTTC.

The gene calls are TRBV11-3 and TRBJ2-3; 12 positions match TRBD1. Germline CDR1 and CDR2: SGHNT and YENEEA. V shed 5 bases, J shed 6 bases, and the junction held 6 bases outside the gene matches. The CDR3 length is 15 residues. CDR3 DNA: TGTGCCAGCAGCCCAGGGACAGGGGGCTTGGATACGCAGTATTTT. Amino acid sequence: CASSPGTGGLDTQYF.

V usage is TRBV7-8 and J usage is TRBJ1-1; D is unresolved. Deletions cut 3 bases from V and 3 bases from J, with 11 bases between. CDR1 and CDR2 from the germline V gene are SGHVS and FQNEAQ. The CDR3 has 14 residues. Here the CDR3 reads CASSFSRLDTEAFF. CDR3 DNA sequence: TGTGCCAGCAGCTTTAGTCGCCTAGACACTGAAGCTTTCTTT.

This chain joins TRBV5-6 and TRBJ2-5; no firm D call. This CDR3 contains 12 residues. In germline, CDR1 is SGHDT, CDR2 YYEEEE. The V end was cut by 2 bases, the J end by 5 bases, with 7 bases between. The CDR3 DNA reads as TGTGCCAGCAGCTTAGTACGGGAGACCCAGTACTTC. This translates into CASSLVRETQYF. Based on the CDR3 plus reference TRBV5-6 and TRBJ2-5, the full variable domain is DAGVTQSPTHLIKTRGQQVTLRCSPKSGHDTVSWYQQALGQGPQFIFQYYEEEERQRGNFPDRFSGHQFPNYSSELNVNALLLGDSALYLCASSLVRETQYFGPGTRLLVL.

Concerning this clone itself: A clone one base away is much larger, so this may be a read error. V gene TRBV6-5 combines with J gene TRBJ1-5, with 10 bases identical to TRBD1. The J segment lost 5 bases and the V segment lost 4 bases, leaving 2 bases of the junction unmatched. The germline gives CDR1 MNHEY, CDR2 SVGAGI. This CDR3 has 14 amino acids. The chain's CDR3 is CASSWTGGDQPQHF. The CDR3 coding sequence is TGTGCCAGCAGTTGGACAGGGGGAGATCAGCCCCAGCATTTT.

This clone appeared many times. V is TRBV4-3 and J is TRBJ2-1, with TRBD2 matching 8 bases. From germline, CDR1 is LGHNA and CDR2 YSLEER. V lost 2 bases, J lost 4 bases, and 7 bases stayed unmatched. The length of the CDR3 is 16 residues. CDR3 region: CASSQNNLAGYNEQFF. The DNA of the CDR3 is TGCGCCAGCAGCCAAAACAACCTAGCGGGTTACAATGAGCAGTTCTTC.

The CDR3 reads CASSRTSGAGEQFF. The CDR3 region has the DNA TGTGCCAGCAGCCGGACTAGCGGGGCAGGAGAGCAGTTCTTC. The chain joins TRBV6-2 or TRBV6-3 to TRBJ2-1, with TRBD2 identical over 12 bases. This CDR3 is 14 amino acids long. J was trimmed by 10 bases and V by 6 bases; bases with no gene match: 7. Germline assignment: CDR1 MNHEY and CDR2 SVGEGT.

The J gene is TRBJ1-1, the V gene TRBV2; D is unresolved. From germline, CDR1 is SNHLY and CDR2 FYNNEI. V lost 2 bases, J lost 5 bases, and 12 bases lay in between. The CDR3 extends over 14 amino acids. The CDR3 here is CASSEIGRTTEAFF. CDR3 coding DNA: TGTGCCAGCAGTGAAATTGGCCGAACGACTGAAGCTTTCTTT.

This clone was seen only a few times. The gene calls are TRBV4-3 and TRBJ1-3, with D hard to call. Germline CDR1 and CDR2: LGHNA and YSLEER. Between the trimmed V and J ends, which lost 4 bases and 4 bases, there was a span of 20 bases. The CDR3 extends over 17 amino acids. The CDR3 coding sequence is TGCGCCAGCAGCCGCTCGGTCCAAGCTGGCGGGGGAAACACCATATATTTT. Translation gives CASSRSVQAGGGNTIYF.

The V gene is TRBV9, the J gene TRBJ1-5, with D possibly being TRBD1 (5 bases). V was trimmed by 4 bases and J by 3 bases, leaving 14 bases between them. The CDR3 has 15 amino acids. The germline gives CDR1 SGDLS, CDR2 YYNGEE. CDR3 nucleotides: TGTGCCAGCAGCTATACGGGGGAACACAATCAGCCCCAGCATTTT. As protein: CASSYTGEHNQPQHF.

A note on this clone: Additional DNA sequences in this sample encode the identical CDR3. The J gene is TRBJ1-5, the V gene TRBV3-1 (or the pseudogene TRBV3-2); D not certain. CDR1 is LGHDT and CDR2 is YNNKEL in the germline V gene (reference sequence). This CDR3 contains 13 residues. V was trimmed by 0 bases and J by 6 bases, leaving 6 bases between them. The CDR3 nucleotides read TGTGCCAGCAGCCAAGATCGGGTTCAGCCCCAGCATTTT. Translated: CASSQDRVQPQHF.

In its sample, this clone was seen a few times. The J gene is TRBJ1-5, the V gene TRBV2; D unresolved. CDR1 is SNHLY and CDR2 is FYNNEI in the germline V gene. The CDR3 spans 12 residues. V was shortened by 6 bases and J by 0 bases, with 3 bases between the two germline ends. The chain's CDR3 is CASSLSNQPQHF. In DNA, the CDR3 is TGTGCCAGCAGCCTTAGCAATCAGCCCCAGCATTTT.